The present T cell receptor beta chain was sequenced within a study of OX40 agonist ivuxolimab in advanced cancers. Across the study: Each dose-escalation patient presented with hepatocellular carcinoma, melanoma, renal cell or head and neck cancer. Partial responses occurred in three patients (one hepatocellular carcinoma, two cutaneous melanoma).

V was pared by 3 bases and J by 8 bases, with 18 bases between. Germline V gene sequence: CDR1 SGHDT, CDR2 YYEEEE. This CDR3 contains 15 residues. Method: immunoSEQ multiplex PCR; TCRdb's copy keeps in-frame clones and lacks some. Among tens of thousands of clones listed, 80% to 90% were seen once. On cycle 4 day 1 and cycle 7 day 1, as well as at baseline, blood was sampled. Sample: CD4+ or CD8+ T cells sorted from blood, taken in a trial of the OX40 agonist ivuxolimab. The TCR sequence derives from an adult with an advanced solid tumor such as melanoma, head and neck, liver or kidney cancer. The rearrangement joins TRBV5-6 to TRBJ1-5, with D possibly TRBD1 on 6 matching bases. In DNA, the CDR3 is TGTGCCAGCAGCTCCGCGGCGGGGGGCGGAGAGCCCCAGCATTTT. This encodes CASSSAAGGGEPQHF.